What follows describes a single T cell receptor (beta chain). Its antigen is still unknown. Produced via immunoSEQ multiplex PCR; TCRdb's table is partial and in-frame only. The sample includes roughly 70,000 clones, about nine tenths seen only once; the top ten take 6.3%. The sample is drawn from a study of T cell responses to AZD1222 COVID-19 vaccine. This CDR3 comprises 15 residues. V dropped 5 bases and J dropped 6 bases, with 17 bases sitting between them. Germline V gene data show CDR1 as SGHVS and CDR2 as FQNEAQ. Study-wide findings and caveats: Baseline testing showed seropositivity in only five to seven AZD1222 recipients. Clonal diversity was possibly underestimated; the donors were predominantly white British and more often female. Spike-specific TCR breadth and depth were elevated following two AZD1222 doses.

The chain has TRBV7-8 and TRBJ2-1; D is undetermined. The origin of this receptor is an adult who received the MenACWY meningococcal vaccine as a control. This specimen consisted of peripheral blood, obtained 28 days after the second dose of the MenACWY control vaccine. CDR3 sequence reads: CASSPRRGVGNEQFF. As DNA, the CDR3 is TGTGCCAGCAGCCCCCGACGTGGGGTGGGCAATGAGCAGTTCTTC.